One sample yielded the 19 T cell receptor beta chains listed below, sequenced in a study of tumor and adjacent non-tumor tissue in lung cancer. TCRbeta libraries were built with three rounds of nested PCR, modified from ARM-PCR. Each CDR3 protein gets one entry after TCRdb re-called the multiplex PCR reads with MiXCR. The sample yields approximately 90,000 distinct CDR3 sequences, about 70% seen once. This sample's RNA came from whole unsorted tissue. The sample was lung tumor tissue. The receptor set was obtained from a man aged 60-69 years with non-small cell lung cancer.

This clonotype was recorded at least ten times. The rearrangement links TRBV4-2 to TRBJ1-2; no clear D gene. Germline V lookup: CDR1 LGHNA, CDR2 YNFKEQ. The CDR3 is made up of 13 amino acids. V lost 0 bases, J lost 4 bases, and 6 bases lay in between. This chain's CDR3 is CASSQDDGYGYTF. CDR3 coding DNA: TGTGCCAGCAGCCAAGATGATGGCTATGGCTACACCTTC.

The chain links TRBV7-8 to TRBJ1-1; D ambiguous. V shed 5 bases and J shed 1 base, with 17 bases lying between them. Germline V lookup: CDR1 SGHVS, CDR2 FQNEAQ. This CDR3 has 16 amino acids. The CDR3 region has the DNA TGTGCCAGCAGCACATTACAGCGGGTTCGGAACACTGAAGCTTTCTTT. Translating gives CASSTLQRVRNTEAFF.

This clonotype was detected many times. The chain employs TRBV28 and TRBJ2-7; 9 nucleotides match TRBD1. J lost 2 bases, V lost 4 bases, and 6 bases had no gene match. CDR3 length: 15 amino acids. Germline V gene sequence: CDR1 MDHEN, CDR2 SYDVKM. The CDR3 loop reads CASSSAGQGTYEQYF. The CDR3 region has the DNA TGTGCCAGCAGTTCCGCAGGACAGGGGACCTACGAGCAGTACTTC.

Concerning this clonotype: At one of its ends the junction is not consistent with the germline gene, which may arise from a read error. DNA for the CDR3: TGCGCCAGCCGGATGACTAGCGGGGGAGAGACCCATTACTTC. Its translation: CASRMTSGGETHYF. The genes are TRBV5-1 and TRBJ2-5; TRBD2 matches at 12 bases. Germline CDR1 is SGHRS and CDR2 is YFSETQ. There are 14 residues in the CDR3.

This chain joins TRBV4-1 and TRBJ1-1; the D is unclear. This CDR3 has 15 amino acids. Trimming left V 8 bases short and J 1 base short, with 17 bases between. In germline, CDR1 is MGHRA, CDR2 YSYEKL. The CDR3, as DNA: TGCGCCAGCCGATCGGCCCCGGGTTCGAACACTGAAGCTTTCTTT. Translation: CASRSAPGSNTEAFF.

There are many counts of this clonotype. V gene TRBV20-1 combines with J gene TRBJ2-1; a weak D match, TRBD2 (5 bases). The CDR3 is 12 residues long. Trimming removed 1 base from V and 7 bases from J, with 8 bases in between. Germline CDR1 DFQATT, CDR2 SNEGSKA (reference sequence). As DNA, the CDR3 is TGCAGTGCTAGAGTTGGGGAGAATGAGCAGTTCTTC. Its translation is CSARVGENEQFF.

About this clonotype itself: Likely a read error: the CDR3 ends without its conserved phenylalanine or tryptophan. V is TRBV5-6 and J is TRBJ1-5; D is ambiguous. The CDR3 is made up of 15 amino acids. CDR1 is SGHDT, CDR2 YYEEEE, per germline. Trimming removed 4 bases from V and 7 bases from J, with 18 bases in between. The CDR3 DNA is TGTGCCAGCAGCCTAGGACCCAGGTCGATCCAGCCCCAGCATTCT. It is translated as CASSLGPRSIQPQHS.

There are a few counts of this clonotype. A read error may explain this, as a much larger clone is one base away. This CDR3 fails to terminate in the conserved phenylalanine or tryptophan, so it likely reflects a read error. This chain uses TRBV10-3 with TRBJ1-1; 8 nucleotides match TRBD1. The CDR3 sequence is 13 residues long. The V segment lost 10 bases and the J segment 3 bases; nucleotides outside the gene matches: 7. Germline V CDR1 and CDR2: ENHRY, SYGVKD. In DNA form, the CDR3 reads TGTGCCAGTACAGGGGGACTACACACTGAAGCTTTCTCT. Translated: CASTGGLHTEAFS.

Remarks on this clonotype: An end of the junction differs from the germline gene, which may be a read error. The CDR3 is CTSIADRLNTEAFF. The CDR3 bases are TGCACCAGCATCGCCGACAGGTTGAACACTGAAGCTTTCTTT. V usage is TRBV5-1 and J usage is TRBJ1-1; weak D call: TRBD1 (6 bases). This CDR3 has 14 amino acids. CDR1 is SGHRS, CDR2 YFSETQ, per germline. Filled out from reference TRBV5-1 and TRBJ1-1, the complete variable domain reads KAGVTQTPRYLIKTRGQQVTLSCSPISGHRSVSWYQQTPGQGLQFLFEYFSETQRNKGNFPGRFSGRQFSNSRSEMNVSTLELGDSALYLCTSIADRLNTEAFFGQGTRLTVV.

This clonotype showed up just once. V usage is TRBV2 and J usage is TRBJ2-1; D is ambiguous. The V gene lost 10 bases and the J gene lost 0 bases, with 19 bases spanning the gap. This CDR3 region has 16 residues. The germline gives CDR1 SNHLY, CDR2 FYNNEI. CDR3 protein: CAIGALPMSSYNEQFF. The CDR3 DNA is TGTGCCATCGGAGCCCTCCCGATGAGCTCCTACAATGAGCAGTTCTTC.

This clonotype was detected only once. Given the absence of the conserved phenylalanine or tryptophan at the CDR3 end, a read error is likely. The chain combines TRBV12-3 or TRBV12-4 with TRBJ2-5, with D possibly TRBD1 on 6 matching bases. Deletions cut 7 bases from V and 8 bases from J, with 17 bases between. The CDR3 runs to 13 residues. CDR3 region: CASITGLGKTQYV. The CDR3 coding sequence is TGTGCCAGCATCACAGGGTTGGGAAAAACCCAGTACGTC.

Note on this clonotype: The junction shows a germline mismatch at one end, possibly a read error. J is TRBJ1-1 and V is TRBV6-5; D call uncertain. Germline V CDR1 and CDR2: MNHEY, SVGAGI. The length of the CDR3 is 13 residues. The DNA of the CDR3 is TGTGGCAGCAGATATCAGGTGAACACTGAAGTTTTCTTT. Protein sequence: CGSRYQVNTEVFF.

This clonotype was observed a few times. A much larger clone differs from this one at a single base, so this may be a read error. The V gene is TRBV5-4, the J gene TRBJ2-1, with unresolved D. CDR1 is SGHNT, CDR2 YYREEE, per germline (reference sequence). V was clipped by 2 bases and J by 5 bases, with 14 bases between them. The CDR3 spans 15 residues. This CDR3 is CASSFSIEQNNEQFF. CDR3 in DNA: TGTGCCAGCAGCTTTTCTATCGAGCAGAACAATGAGCAGTTCTTC. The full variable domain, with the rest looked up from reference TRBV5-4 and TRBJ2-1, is ETGVTQSPTHLIKTRGQQVTLRCSSQSGHNTVSWYQQALGQGPQFIFQYYREEENGRGNFPPRFSGLQFPNYSSELNVNALELDDSALYLCASSFSIEQNNEQFFGPGTRLTVL.

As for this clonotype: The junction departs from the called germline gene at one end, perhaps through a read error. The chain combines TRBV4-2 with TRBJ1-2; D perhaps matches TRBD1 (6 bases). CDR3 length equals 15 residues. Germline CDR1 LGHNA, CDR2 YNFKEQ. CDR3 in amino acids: CARSQVSGVDYGFTF. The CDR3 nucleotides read TGTGCCCGCAGCCAAGTGTCAGGGGTGGACTATGGCTTCACCTTC.

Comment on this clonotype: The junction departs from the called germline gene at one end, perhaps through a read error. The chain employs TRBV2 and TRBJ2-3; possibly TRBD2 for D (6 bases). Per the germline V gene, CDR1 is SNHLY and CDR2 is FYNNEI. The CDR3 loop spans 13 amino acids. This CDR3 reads CAGRELVAVTQYF. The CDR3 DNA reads TGTGCCGGCAGGGAACTCGTAGCGGTTACGCAGTATTTT.

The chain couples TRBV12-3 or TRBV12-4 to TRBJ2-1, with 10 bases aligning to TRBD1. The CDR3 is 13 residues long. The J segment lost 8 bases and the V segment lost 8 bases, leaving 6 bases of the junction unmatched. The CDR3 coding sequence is TGTGCCAGCGGTTGGACAGGGGGTCATGAGCAGTTCTTC. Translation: CASGWTGGHEQFF.

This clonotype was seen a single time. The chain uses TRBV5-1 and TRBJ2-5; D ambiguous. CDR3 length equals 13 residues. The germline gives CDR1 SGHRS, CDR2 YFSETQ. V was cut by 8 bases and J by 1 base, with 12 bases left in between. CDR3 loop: CASMSQAQETQYF. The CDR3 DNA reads TGCGCCAGTATGAGTCAGGCCCAAGAGACCCAGTACTTC.

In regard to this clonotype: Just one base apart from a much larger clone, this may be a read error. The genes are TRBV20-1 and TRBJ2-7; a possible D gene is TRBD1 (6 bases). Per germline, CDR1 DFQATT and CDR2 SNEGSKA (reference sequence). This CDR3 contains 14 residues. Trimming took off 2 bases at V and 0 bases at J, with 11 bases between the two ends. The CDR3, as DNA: TGCAGTGCTAGACTGATGGGGGCCTCCTACGAGCAGTACTTC. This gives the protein CSARLMGASYEQYF.

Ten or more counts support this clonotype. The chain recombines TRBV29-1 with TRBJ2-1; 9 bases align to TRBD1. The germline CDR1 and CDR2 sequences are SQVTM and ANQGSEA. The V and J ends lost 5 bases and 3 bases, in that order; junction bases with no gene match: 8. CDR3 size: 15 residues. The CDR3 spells CSVPLTGGFYNEQFF. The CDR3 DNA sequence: TGCAGCGTTCCCCTCACAGGGGGCTTCTACAATGAGCAGTTCTTC.